This T cell receptor (beta chain) was sequenced for a study of control samples from healthy donors and cancer patients. From germline, CDR1 is SEHNR and CDR2 FQNEAQ (reference sequence). V dropped 5 bases and J dropped 4 bases, with 9 bases sitting between them. CDR3 length: 13 amino acids. Measured with immunoSEQ multiplex PCR; TCRdb has only the in-frame clones, and not every one. Of about 49,000 clones in the sample, 65% to 90% were seen once. Sequenced sample: PBMCs. The rearrangement links TRBV7-9 to TRBJ1-5; D gene ambiguous. The clonotype comes from a woman between 50 and 59 years old with lung cancer. The CDR3 DNA is TGTGCCAGCAGCACCTCAGGAAATCAGCCCCAGCATTTT. Its protein product is CASSTSGNQPQHF.